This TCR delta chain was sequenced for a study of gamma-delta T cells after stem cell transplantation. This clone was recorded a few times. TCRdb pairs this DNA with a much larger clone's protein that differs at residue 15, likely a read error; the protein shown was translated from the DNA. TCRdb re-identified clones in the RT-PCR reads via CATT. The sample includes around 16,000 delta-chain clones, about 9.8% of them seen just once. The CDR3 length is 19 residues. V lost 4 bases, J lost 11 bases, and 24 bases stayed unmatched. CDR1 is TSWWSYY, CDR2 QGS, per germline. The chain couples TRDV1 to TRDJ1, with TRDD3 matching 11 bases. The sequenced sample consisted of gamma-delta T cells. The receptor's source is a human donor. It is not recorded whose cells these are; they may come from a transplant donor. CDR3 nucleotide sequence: TGTGCTCTTGGGGTCACCACCTTCCTACTCGAACTGGGGGATAGAGGTCTCATCTTT. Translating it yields CALGVTTFLLELGDRGLIF.